The 27 T cell receptor beta chains presented below share a single source sample, sequenced in a study of shared clonotypes between healthy human individuals. The assay was immunoSEQ multiplex PCR, and TCRdb's table has in-frame clones only and misses some. In the table there are approximately 1,500,000 clones, 95% to 99% of which are singletons. The sample comprised naive CD4+ T cells sorted from blood. Specified subset: CD45RA+ positively selected. These TCRs come from a man aged 25-45 years in good health.

The chain joins TRBV7-9 to TRBJ2-3; TRBD2 agrees at 11 bases. J lost 3 bases, V lost 4 bases, and 9 bases had no gene match. Per the germline V gene, CDR1 is SEHNR and CDR2 is FQNEAQ (reference sequence). This CDR3 contains 17 residues. The CDR3 reads CASSWSTGTSGTDTQYF. The CDR3 DNA reads TGTGCCAGCAGCTGGTCAACCGGGACTAGCGGAACAGATACGCAGTATTTT.

This clone was recorded a few times. The V and J genes are TRBV5-4 and TRBJ2-7; TRBD2 agrees at 8 bases. Germline-derived CDR1 and CDR2 are SGHNT and YYREEE (reference sequence). The CDR3 runs to 14 residues. With 0 bases clipped from V and 6 bases from J, the junction kept 5 bases outside the gene matches. The CDR3 DNA sequence: TGTGCCAGCAGCTTGGATCTAGCGGGCTCCGAGCAGTACTTC. As protein: CASSLDLAGSEQYF.

This chain connects TRBV28 to TRBJ2-2, with a tentative D call TRBD2 (7 bases). This CDR3 comprises 15 residues. Between the trimmed V and J ends, which lost 2 bases and 4 bases, there was a span of 11 bases. The germline V gene encodes CDR1 MDHEN and CDR2 SYDVKM. CDR3 DNA sequence: TGTGCCAGCAGTTTACGTAGGGGGGGCACCGGGGAGCTGTTTTTT. Translated, it gives CASSLRRGGTGELFF. Full variable domain (remainder filled in from reference TRBV28 and TRBJ2-2): DVKVTQSSRYLVKRTGEKVFLECVQDMDHENMFWYRQDPGLGLRLIYFSYDVKMKEKGDIPEGYSVSREKKERFSLILESASTNQTSMYLCASSLRRGGTGELFFGEGSRLTVL.

J is TRBJ1-1 and V is TRBV18; unclear D gene. The CDR3 is 14 residues long. Germline V gene lookup returns CDR1 KGHSH and CDR2 LQKENI. V shed 3 bases and J shed 0 bases, with 8 bases lying between them. CDR3 sequence: CASSPRPMNTEAFF. The CDR3 DNA reads TGTGCCAGCTCACCGAGGCCGATGAACACTGAAGCTTTCTTT.

The genes are TRBV6-5 and TRBJ1-2; D is unclear. The V end lost 3 bases, the J end lost 8 bases, and 16 bases lay between the germline ends. Germline V gene sequence: CDR1 MNHEY, CDR2 SVGAGI. The CDR3 runs 14 residues. As DNA, the CDR3 is TGTGCCAGCAGTTATGGGAACTCCCCGGGAGGCTACACCTTC. Protein: CASSYGNSPGGYTF.

The chain uses TRBV25-1 and TRBJ2-3; TRBD1 agrees at 12 bases. With V trimmed by 8 bases and J by 6 bases, 6 bases remained unmatched. Germline lookup yields CDR1 MGHDK and CDR2 SYGVNS. The length of the CDR3 is 14 residues. CDR3 bases: TGTGCCAGCGGGGACAGGGGGCCTTCGGATACGCAGTATTTT. The encoded protein is CASGDRGPSDTQYF.

The chain carries TRBV18 and TRBJ2-5; D not certain. V lost 7 bases, J lost 5 bases, and 14 bases lay in between. The germline gives CDR1 KGHSH, CDR2 LQKENI. The CDR3 runs 13 residues. In DNA form, the CDR3 reads TGTGCCAGCTTGCCCTCTAGAGGCGAGACCCAGTACTTC. Translating gives CASLPSRGETQYF.

This chain links TRBV29-1 with TRBJ2-3; D gene unclear. Trimming removed 6 bases from V and 2 bases from J, with 9 bases in between. This CDR3 has 12 amino acids. Germline-derived CDR1 and CDR2 are SQVTM and ANQGSEA. CDR3 sequence (DNA): TGCAGCGTCACCCCGCCCACAGATACGCAGTATTTT. Its translation: CSVTPPTDTQYF.

V is TRBV4-3 and J is TRBJ2-1; possible D gene TRBD2, 5 bases. The CDR3 sequence is 12 residues long. The V gene lost 4 bases and the J gene lost 7 bases, with 8 bases spanning the gap. CDR1 is LGHNA, CDR2 YSLEER, per germline. The CDR3 DNA reads TGCGCCAGCAGCCGTGGACTGAATGAGCAGTTCTTC. This encodes CASSRGLNEQFF.

The CDR3 protein is CAWAVGTVYTF. DNA for the CDR3: TGTGCCTGGGCGGTCGGGACAGTCTACACCTTC. The chain has TRBV30 and TRBJ1-2; TRBD1 matches at 7 bases. The CDR3 length is 11 residues. J lost 10 bases, V lost 5 bases, and 7 bases had no gene match. The germline V gene encodes CDR1 GTSNPN and CDR2 SVGIG (reference sequence).

The V call is TRBV5-1, the J call TRBJ2-7, with 9 bases identical to TRBD2. V was pared by 0 bases and J by 3 bases, with 10 bases of the junction left unmatched. Per germline, CDR1 SGHRS and CDR2 YFSETQ. The CDR3 length is 17 residues. This CDR3 reads CASSLGPVAGEVYEQYF. CDR3 DNA: TGCGCCAGCAGCTTGGGCCCGGTAGCGGGAGAAGTCTACGAGCAGTACTTC.

The CDR3 DNA sequence: TGTGCCATCAGTGGTAGCTCGAACACCGGGGAGCTGTTTTTT. It encodes CAISGSSNTGELFF. The rearrangement joins TRBV10-3 to TRBJ2-2; D not resolved. Germline loops: CDR1 ENHRY, CDR2 SYGVKD. Trimming took 4 bases from V and 0 from J, leaving 6 bases between them. The CDR3 loop spans 14 amino acids.

The chain carries TRBV9 and TRBJ2-7, with 8 bases identical to TRBD1. Losses at the gene ends were 0 bases for V and 2 bases for J; bases not matched to a gene: 13. This CDR3 contains 18 residues. Germline-derived CDR1 and CDR2 are SGDLS and YYNGEE. This CDR3 reads CASSVGPQGAPITYEQYF. CDR3 DNA sequence: TGTGCCAGCAGCGTAGGACCCCAGGGGGCCCCAATTACCTACGAGCAGTACTTC.

The chain combines TRBV9 with TRBJ1-1; unclear D gene. Germline assignment: CDR1 SGDLS and CDR2 YYNGEE. The CDR3 spans 14 residues. Deletions cut 0 bases from V and 7 bases from J, with 13 bases between. CDR3 in amino acids: CASSVDRRPGEAFF. The CDR3 DNA follows: TGTGCCAGCAGCGTAGATAGGCGGCCGGGTGAAGCTTTCTTT.

The chain joins TRBV7-6 to TRBJ2-3, with TRBD2 matching over 11 bases. Trimming at V came to 4 bases and at J to 2 bases, leaving 5 bases not matched to a gene. This CDR3 is 16 amino acids long. Germline V gives CDR1 SGHVS, CDR2 FNYEAQ. CDR3: CASSSPGLADTDTQYF. Here the CDR3 DNA reads TGTGCCAGCAGCTCTCCGGGACTAGCGGACACAGATACGCAGTATTTT.

The V gene is TRBV7-9, the J gene TRBJ2-2; D might be TRBD1 or TRBD2, each matching 5 bases. The germline V gene has CDR1 SEHNR and CDR2 FQNEAQ (reference sequence). This CDR3 spans 14 amino acids. V lost 5 bases, J lost 5 bases, and 12 bases lay in between. The CDR3 bases are TGTGCCAGCAGCCGAGGGACCGAGACCGGGGAGCTGTTTTTT. Translating gives CASSRGTETGELFF.

The genes are TRBV19 and TRBJ2-2; D gene ambiguous. Germline V gene lookup returns CDR1 LNHDA and CDR2 SQIVND (reference sequence). V lost 7 bases, J lost 3 bases, and 18 bases lay in between. The CDR3 runs 16 residues. The CDR3, as DNA: TGTGCCAGTACCCCCAGTTGGTCGTTGGACACCGGGGAGCTGTTTTTT. It yields the protein CASTPSWSLDTGELFF.

The J gene is TRBJ2-7, the V gene TRBV5-6; 10 bases align to TRBD1. V trimming: 4 bases; J trimming: 12 bases; junction bases outside the gene matches: 13. The CDR3 spans 14 residues. CDR1 is SGHDT, CDR2 YYEEEE, per germline. CDR3 sequence (DNA): TGTGCCAGCAGCCACCGGGACAGGGGCAACGAGAGGTACTTC. Translation gives CASSHRDRGNERYF.

This clone was seen once. The chain links TRBV30 to TRBJ2-2; the match to TRBD1 covers 9 bases. The CDR3 loop spans 17 amino acids. The V gene's germline CDR1 is GTSNPN and CDR2 SVGIG (reference sequence). V was pared by 1 base and J by 5 bases, with 11 bases of the junction left unmatched. The CDR3 loop is CAWSGWTGVDRTGELFF. In DNA form, the CDR3 reads TGTGCCTGGAGTGGATGGACAGGGGTGGATCGGACCGGGGAGCTGTTTTTT.

This clone was observed once. The chain is built from TRBV4-3 and TRBJ2-7; D is possibly TRBD2 (6 bases). This CDR3 is 15 amino acids long. CDR1 and CDR2 from the germline V gene are LGHNA and YSLEER. The V and J ends lost 2 bases and 0 bases respectively, with 11 bases between them. The CDR3 sequence is CASSQWRGNSYEQYF. CDR3 coding DNA: TGCGCCAGCAGCCAATGGCGGGGCAACTCCTACGAGCAGTACTTC.

The rearrangement uses TRBV6-1 and TRBJ2-1, with D perhaps TRBD2 (6 bases). The CDR3 spans 14 residues. Germline loops: CDR1 MNHNS, CDR2 SASEGT. Trimming stripped 0 bases from V and 7 bases from J, with 10 bases between. The CDR3 region has the DNA TGTGCCAGCAGTGAAGCGGGTGGGGGGAATGAGCAGTTCTTC. Residues: CASSEAGGGNEQFF.

The genes are TRBV2 and TRBJ2-2; TRBD1 agrees at 7 bases. Unmatched junction bases numbered 4, after V lost 6 bases and J lost 3 bases. CDR3 size: 14 residues. Germline-derived CDR1 and CDR2 are SNHLY and FYNNEI. CDR3 sequence reads: CASRGGPYTGELFF. Written as DNA, the CDR3 is TGTGCCAGCAGAGGGGGCCCATACACCGGGGAGCTGTTTTTT.

The V and J genes are TRBV11-2 and TRBJ1-2; 8 bases map to TRBD1. The germline CDR1 and CDR2 sequences are SGHAT and FQNNGV. The CDR3 runs to 19 residues. V gave up 3 bases and J gave up 1 base; unmatched junction bases: 16. The DNA for the CDR3 is TGTGCCAGCAGCTTTAACCGGCACGGACAGGGTAAAAGTAACTATGGCTACACCTTC. Protein product: CASSFNRHGQGKSNYGYTF.

The chain carries TRBV15 and TRBJ2-3, with a weak D call TRBD2 (5 bases). CDR3 length: 16 residues. The germline gives CDR1 LNHNV, CDR2 YYDKDF (reference sequence). V was cut by 4 bases and J by 1 base, with 15 bases left in between. The CDR3 sequence is CATSITRVQGTDTQYF. In nucleotides, the CDR3 is TGTGCCACCAGCATTACGAGGGTGCAGGGCACAGATACGCAGTATTTT.

This sequence joins TRBV27 and TRBJ1-1; D gene uncertain. Germline V lookup: CDR1 MNHEY, CDR2 SMNVEV (reference sequence). The CDR3 contains 14 residues. V was clipped by 5 bases and J by 1 base, with 11 bases between them. Here the CDR3 DNA reads TGTGCCAGCAGTACCGGACCGTGGAACACTGAAGCTTTCTTT. Protein: CASSTGPWNTEAFF.

On this clone: Other nucleotide sequences in the sample specify the same CDR3. J is TRBJ1-3 and V is TRBV2; the D gene is possibly TRBD1 (6 bases). Germline loops: CDR1 SNHLY, CDR2 FYNNEI. V lost 2 bases, J lost 1 base, and 9 bases lay in between. There are 15 residues in the CDR3. Written as DNA, the CDR3 is TGTGCCAGCAGTGAAACAGGGTTTTCTGGAAACACCATATATTTT. Encoded protein: CASSETGFSGNTIYF.

V and J are TRBV18 and TRBJ2-1, with 9 nucleotides matching TRBD1. Germline V gene data show CDR1 as KGHSH and CDR2 as LQKENI. The J segment lost 5 bases and the V segment lost 6 bases, leaving 11 bases of the junction unmatched. This CDR3 is built from 16 residues. CDR3 sequence: CASSQPGQGVDNEQFF. In nucleotides, the CDR3 is TGTGCCAGCTCCCAACCGGGACAGGGCGTTGACAATGAGCAGTTCTTC.